Following are 8 T cell receptor beta chains from one sample sequenced in a study of T cell changes during pregnancy in multiple sclerosis. Clones were sequenced by immunoSEQ multiplex PCR, and TCRdb holds only the in-frame ones, with some missing. Here the sample spans 84,000 or so clones, approximately 94% being singletons. The starting material was peripheral blood, obtained in the third trimester of pregnancy. These receptors all come from a female donor with multiple sclerosis, enrolled in a pregnancy study.

The rearrangement links TRBV5-6 to TRBJ2-7; possible D gene TRBD2, 6 bases. This CDR3 is 16 amino acids long. Germline lookup yields CDR1 SGHDT and CDR2 YYEEEE. Trimming removed 4 bases from V and 3 bases from J, with 20 bases in between. The CDR3 spells CASSHSGGTSFYEQYF. The CDR3 DNA reads as TGTGCCAGCAGCCACTCCGGAGGGACCTCTTTCTACGAGCAGTACTTC.

This clone appeared a single time. The chain is built from TRBV19 and TRBJ1-4; 7 bases fit TRBD1. This CDR3 spans 13 amino acids. Unmatched junction bases numbered 12, after V lost 9 bases and J lost 11 bases. Germline V gene sequence: CDR1 LNHDA, CDR2 SQIVND (reference sequence). As DNA, the CDR3 is TGTGCCAGCGCGGACAGGCCTCACATCAAACTGTTTTTT. This sequence encodes CASADRPHIKLFF.

J is TRBJ2-3 and V is TRBV11-2, with D tentatively TRBD2 (5 bases). The V and J ends lost 5 bases and 4 bases respectively, with 7 bases between them. Germline CDR1 is SGHAT and CDR2 is FQNNGV. This CDR3 region has 12 residues. Here the CDR3 DNA reads TGTGCCAGCAGCCCGAGGGCAGATACGCAGTATTTT. Translation: CASSPRADTQYF.

This chain connects TRBV9 to TRBJ2-1, with 7 bases aligning to TRBD2. The CDR3 covers 17 residues. Germline V CDR1 and CDR2: SGDLS, YYNGEE. The V gene end was trimmed by 0 bases and the J gene end by 6 bases; junction bases not matched to a gene: 12. This chain's CDR3 is CASSVGPVAGVGNEQFF. The CDR3 DNA is TGTGCCAGCAGCGTAGGGCCGGTGGCGGGAGTGGGCAATGAGCAGTTCTTC.

The chain combines TRBV6-1 with TRBJ2-1; the D gene is possibly TRBD1 (7 bases). This CDR3 has 15 amino acids. V dropped 4 bases and J dropped 1 base, with 11 bases sitting between them. The V gene's germline CDR1 is MNHNS and CDR2 SASEGT. CDR3 sequence: CASSGQGGSYNEQFF. The CDR3 coding sequence is TGTGCCAGCAGTGGACAGGGAGGTTCCTACAATGAGCAGTTCTTC.

This clone was seen just once. The rearrangement uses TRBV5-1 and TRBJ2-1, with a weak D call TRBD1 (6 bases). Trimming left V 4 bases short and J 9 bases short, with 23 bases between. The germline V gene encodes CDR1 SGHRS and CDR2 YFSETQ. The CDR3 is 16 residues long. The chain's CDR3 is CASSPSALQGLGEQFF. DNA for the CDR3: TGCGCCAGCAGCCCCTCGGCGTTACAGGGCCTTGGTGAGCAGTTCTTC.

This chain joins TRBV21-1 and TRBJ1-1; TRBD1, the D gene given by the table, was not confirmed from the DNA. TRBV21-1 is termed a pseudogene. The CDR3 loop spans 15 amino acids. The CDR3 DNA reads as TGTGCCAGCAGCCTCCGGACAGGTCTGAACACTGAAGCTTTCTTT. This translates into CASSLRTGLNTEAFF.

The CDR3, as DNA: TGTGCCAGCAGTTATGGGACAGGGGGCAACAATGAGCAGTTCTTC. Amino acid sequence: CASSYGTGGNNEQFF. This rearrangement joins TRBV6-6 to TRBJ2-1; TRBD1 aligns across 12 bases. This CDR3 region has 15 residues. J gave up 5 bases and V 3 bases, and 2 bases lay outside the gene matches. Germline V lookup: CDR1 MNHNY, CDR2 SVGAGI (reference sequence).